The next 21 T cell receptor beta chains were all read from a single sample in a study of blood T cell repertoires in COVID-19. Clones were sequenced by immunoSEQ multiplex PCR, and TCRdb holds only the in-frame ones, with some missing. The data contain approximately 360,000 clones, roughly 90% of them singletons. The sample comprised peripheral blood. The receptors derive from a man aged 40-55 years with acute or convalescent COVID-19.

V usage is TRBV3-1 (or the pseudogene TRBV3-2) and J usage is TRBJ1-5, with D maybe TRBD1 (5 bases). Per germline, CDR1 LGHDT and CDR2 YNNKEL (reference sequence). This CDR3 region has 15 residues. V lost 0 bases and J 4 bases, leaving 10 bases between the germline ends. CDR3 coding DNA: TGTGCCAGCAGCCAAGATTACAGGAGAAATCAGCCCCAGCATTTT. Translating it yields CASSQDYRRNQPQHF.

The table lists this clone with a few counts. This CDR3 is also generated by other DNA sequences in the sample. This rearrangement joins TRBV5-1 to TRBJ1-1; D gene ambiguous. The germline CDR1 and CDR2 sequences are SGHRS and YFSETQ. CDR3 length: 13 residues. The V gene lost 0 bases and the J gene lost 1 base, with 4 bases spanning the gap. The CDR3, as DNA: TGCGCCAGCAGCTTGGCCAGGAACACTGAAGCTTTCTTT. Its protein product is CASSLARNTEAFF.

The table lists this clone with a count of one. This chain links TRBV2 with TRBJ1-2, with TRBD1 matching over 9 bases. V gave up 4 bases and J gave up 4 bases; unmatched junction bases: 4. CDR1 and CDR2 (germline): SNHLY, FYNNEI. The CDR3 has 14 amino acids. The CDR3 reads CASSGGQGGYGYTF. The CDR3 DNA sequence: TGTGCCAGCAGTGGGGGACAGGGTGGCTATGGCTACACCTTC.

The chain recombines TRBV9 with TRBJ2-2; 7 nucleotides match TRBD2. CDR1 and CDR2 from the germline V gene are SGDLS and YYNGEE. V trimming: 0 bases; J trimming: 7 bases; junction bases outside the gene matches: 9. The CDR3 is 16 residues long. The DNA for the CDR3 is TGTGCCAGCAGCGTAGAGGCGACTAGCCCGTTCGGGGAGCTGTTTTTT. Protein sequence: CASSVEATSPFGELFF. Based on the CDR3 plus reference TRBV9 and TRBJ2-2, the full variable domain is DSGVTQTPKHLITATGQRVTLRCSPRSGDLSVYWYQQSLDQGLQFLIQYYNGEERAKGNILERFSAQQFPDLHSELNLSSLELGDSALYFCASSVEATSPFGELFFGEGSRLTVL.

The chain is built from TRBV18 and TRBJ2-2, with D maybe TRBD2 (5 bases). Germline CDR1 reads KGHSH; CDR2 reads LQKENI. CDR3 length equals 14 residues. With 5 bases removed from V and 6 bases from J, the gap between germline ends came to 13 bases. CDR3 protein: CASSSLTSSGELFF. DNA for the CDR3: TGTGCCAGCTCAAGTCTAACTAGTTCCGGGGAGCTGTTTTTT. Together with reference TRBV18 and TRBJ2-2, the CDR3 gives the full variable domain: NAGVMQNPRHLVRRRGQEARLRCSPMKGHSHVYWYRQLPEEGLKFMVYLQKENIIDESGMPKERFSAEFPKEGPSILRIQQVVRGDSAAYFCASSSLTSSGELFFGEGSRLTVL.

CDR3 DNA sequence: TGTGCCAGCCTGATGGGACTAGCGGACTCCTACGAGCAGTACTTC. Translating gives CASLMGLADSYEQYF. The chain links TRBV27 to TRBJ2-7; 11 bases line up with TRBD2. Germline trimming cut 8 bases from V and 0 bases from J; bases unmatched to any gene: 6. Germline CDR1 and CDR2: MNHEY and SMNVEV (reference sequence). This CDR3 has 15 amino acids.

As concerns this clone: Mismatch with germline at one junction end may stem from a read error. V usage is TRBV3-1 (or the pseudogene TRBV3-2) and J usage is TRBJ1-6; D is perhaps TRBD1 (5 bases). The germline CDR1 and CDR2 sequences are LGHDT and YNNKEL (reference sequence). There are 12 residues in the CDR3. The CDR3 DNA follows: TGTGCCAGCAGCCCCGGGGAGGGGCACAGGAACTTT. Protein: CASSPGEGHRNF.

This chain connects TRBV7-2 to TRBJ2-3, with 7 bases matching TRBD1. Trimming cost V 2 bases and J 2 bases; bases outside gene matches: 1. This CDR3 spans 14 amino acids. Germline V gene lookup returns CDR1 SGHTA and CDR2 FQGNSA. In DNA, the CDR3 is TGTGCCAGCAGCTTAAGGGGGCCCACAGATACGCAGTATTTT. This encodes CASSLRGPTDTQYF.

The DNA for the CDR3 is TGCGCCAGCAGCTTGGGAGCAGGTAACTACGAGCAGTACTTC. This sequence encodes CASSLGAGNYEQYF. The V call is TRBV5-1, the J call TRBJ2-7, with D unresolved. V shed 0 bases and J shed 3 bases, with 10 bases lying between them. The CDR3 runs 14 residues. In germline, CDR1 is SGHRS, CDR2 YFSETQ.

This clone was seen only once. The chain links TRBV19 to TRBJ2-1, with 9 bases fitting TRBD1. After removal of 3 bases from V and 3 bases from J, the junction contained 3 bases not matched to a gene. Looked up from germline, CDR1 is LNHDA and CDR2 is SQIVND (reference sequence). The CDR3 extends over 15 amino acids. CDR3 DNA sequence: TGTGCCAGTAGTATCAGGACAGGGGTCTACAATGAGCAGTTCTTC. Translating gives CASSIRTGVYNEQFF.

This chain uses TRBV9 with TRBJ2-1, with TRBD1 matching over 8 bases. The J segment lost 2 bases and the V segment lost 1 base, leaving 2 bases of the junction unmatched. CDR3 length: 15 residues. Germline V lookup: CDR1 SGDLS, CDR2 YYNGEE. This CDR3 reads CASSVSGQAYNEQFF. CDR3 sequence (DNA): TGTGCCAGCAGCGTATCGGGACAGGCCTACAATGAGCAGTTCTTC.

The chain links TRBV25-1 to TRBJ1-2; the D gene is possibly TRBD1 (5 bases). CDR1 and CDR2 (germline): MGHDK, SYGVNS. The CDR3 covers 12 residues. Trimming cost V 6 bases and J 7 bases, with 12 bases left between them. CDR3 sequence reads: CASSAGRTGYTF. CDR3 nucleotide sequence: TGTGCCAGCAGCGCGGGGCGGACTGGCTACACCTTC.

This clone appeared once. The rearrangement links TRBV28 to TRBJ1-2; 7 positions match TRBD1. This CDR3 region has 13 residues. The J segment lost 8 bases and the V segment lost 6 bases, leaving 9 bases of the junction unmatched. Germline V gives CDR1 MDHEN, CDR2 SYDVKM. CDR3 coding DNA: TGTGCCAGCAGGGAGGGGGCAATAAGGGGCTACACCTTC. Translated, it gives CASREGAIRGYTF.

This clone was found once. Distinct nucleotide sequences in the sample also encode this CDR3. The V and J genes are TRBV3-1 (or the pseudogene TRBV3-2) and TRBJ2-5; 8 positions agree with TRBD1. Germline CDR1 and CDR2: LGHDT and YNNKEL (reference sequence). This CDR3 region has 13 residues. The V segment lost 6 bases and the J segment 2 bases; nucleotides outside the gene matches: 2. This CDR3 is CASSRDRQETQYF. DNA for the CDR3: TGTGCCAGCAGTCGGGACAGGCAAGAGACCCAGTACTTC.

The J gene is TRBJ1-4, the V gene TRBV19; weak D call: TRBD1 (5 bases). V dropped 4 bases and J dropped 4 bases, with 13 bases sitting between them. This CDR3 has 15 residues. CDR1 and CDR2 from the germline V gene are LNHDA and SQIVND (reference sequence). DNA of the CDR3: TGTGCCAGTAGTAGCCCAAAGGGGAATAATGAAAAACTGTTTTTT. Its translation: CASSSPKGNNEKLFF.

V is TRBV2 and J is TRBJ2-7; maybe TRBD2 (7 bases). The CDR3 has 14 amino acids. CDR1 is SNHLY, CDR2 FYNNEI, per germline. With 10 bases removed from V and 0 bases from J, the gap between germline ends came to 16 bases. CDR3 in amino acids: CATKGGISSYEQYF. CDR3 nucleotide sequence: TGTGCCACAAAGGGGGGGATTAGCTCCTACGAGCAGTACTTC.

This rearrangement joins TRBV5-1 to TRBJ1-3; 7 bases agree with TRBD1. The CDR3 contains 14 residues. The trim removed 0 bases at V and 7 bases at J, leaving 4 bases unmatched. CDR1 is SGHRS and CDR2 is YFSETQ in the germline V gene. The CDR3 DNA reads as TGCGCCAGCAGCTTGGGACAGGGTCAGAACACCATATATTTT. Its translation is CASSLGQGQNTIYF.

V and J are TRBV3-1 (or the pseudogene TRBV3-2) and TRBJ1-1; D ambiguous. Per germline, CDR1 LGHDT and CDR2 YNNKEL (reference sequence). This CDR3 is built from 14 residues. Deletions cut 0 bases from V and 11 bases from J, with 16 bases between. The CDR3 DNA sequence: TGTGCCAGCAGCCAAGATCTTGCGGGCATGACGGCTTTCTTT. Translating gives CASSQDLAGMTAFF.

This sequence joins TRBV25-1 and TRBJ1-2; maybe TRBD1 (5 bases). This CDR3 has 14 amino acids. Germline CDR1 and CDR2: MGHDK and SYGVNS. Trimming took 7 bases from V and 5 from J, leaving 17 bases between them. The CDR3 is CASKPLGAGYGYTF. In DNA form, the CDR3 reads TGTGCCAGCAAGCCACTCGGGGCGGGGTATGGCTACACCTTC.

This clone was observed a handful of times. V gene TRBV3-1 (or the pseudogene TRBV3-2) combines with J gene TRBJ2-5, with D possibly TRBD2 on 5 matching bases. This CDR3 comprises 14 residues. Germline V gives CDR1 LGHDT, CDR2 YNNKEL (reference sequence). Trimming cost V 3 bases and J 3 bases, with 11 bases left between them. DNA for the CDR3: TGTGCCAGCAGCCAGGACGCGAGGGAAGAGACCCAGTACTTC. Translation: CASSQDAREETQYF.

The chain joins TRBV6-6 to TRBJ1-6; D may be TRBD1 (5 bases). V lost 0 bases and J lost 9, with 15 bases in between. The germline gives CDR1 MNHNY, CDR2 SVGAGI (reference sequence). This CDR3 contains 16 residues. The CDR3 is CASSYSRQKGGSPLHF. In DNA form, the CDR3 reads TGTGCCAGCAGTTACTCGAGACAGAAGGGAGGTTCACCCCTCCACTTT.